This TCR beta chain is from a study of radiation and T cells in renal cell carcinoma. Overall study findings and caveats: In blood, top tumor clones expanded by 2 weeks, shrinking by 4.

The time point: baseline pretreatment blood. The treatment: 15 Gy SBRT to primary tumor, nephrectomy 4 weeks later. Serial blood draws occurred at baseline and 2 and 4 weeks post-SBRT. The repertoire was sequenced with immunoSEQ multiplex PCR; TCRdb's copy has only in-frame clones and lacks some. This sample carries 150,000 or so clones, about 87% of them seen once, and the ten largest clones take around 4%. Note on this clone: What it recognizes is unknown.

Trimming removed 1 base at V and 1 base at J, with 14 bases between. Germline CDR1 and CDR2: GTSNPN and SVGIG (reference sequence). The CDR3 contains 15 residues. The sample was blood, taken from a patient whose treatment included radiotherapy and nephrectomy. V gene TRBV30 combines with J gene TRBJ2-7, with D perhaps TRBD2 (5 bases). The TCR comes from a woman aged 70-85 years with renal cell carcinoma. CDR3 sequence reads: CAWSEPGKRSYEQYF. CDR3 sequence (DNA): TGTGCCTGGAGTGAGCCGGGGAAAAGATCCTACGAGCAGTACTTC.